This is a list of T cell receptor beta chains from one sample in a study of T cell responses to AZD1222 COVID-19 vaccine. TCRdb keeps only in-frame clones here, not all; method: immunoSEQ multiplex PCR. The sample has about 130,000 clones; more than 75% are singletons. This material consisted of peripheral blood, taken on day 0 of AZD1222 vaccination. These receptor sequences come from an adult in good health. Both conserved end residues are trimmed from each CDR3.

cdr3_aa j_call v_call
ASSERGWGNTIY TRBJ1-3 TRBV6-1
ASSTLWASGGADPHEQY TRBJ2-7 TRBV4-1
AISPAVGQENTEAF TRBJ1-1 TRBV10-3
ASSLRQGNYGYT TRBJ1-2 TRBV7-9
ASSTQAGGANYGYT TRBJ1-2 TRBV19
ASSPLRGGEKLF TRBJ1-4 TRBV11-2
ASSEGGNTEAF TRBJ1-1 TRBV25-1
ASSLGLENQPQH TRBJ1-5 TRBV5-1
ASSSWTSGGTGELF TRBJ2-2 TRBV19
ASRQSGTGLETQY TRBJ2-5 TRBV3-1/TRBV3-2
ASSVRQGSSYNSPLH TRBJ1-6 TRBV2
AWTGVVGEQF TRBJ2-1 TRBV30
ASSYPLMGVNTEAF TRBJ1-1 TRBV28
ASSLMGGSNYGYT TRBJ1-2 TRBV7-2
ASSLAPGRTQH TRBJ1-5 TRBV11-2
ASSTSMGDTEAF TRBJ1-1 TRBV5-4
ASSVGNSEHTIY TRBJ1-3 TRBV9
ASRQQGGANVLT TRBJ2-6 TRBV28
ASSLSGDGNTIY TRBJ1-3 TRBV28
ASKGAGTYNEQF TRBJ2-1 TRBV2
ASRPDRRVGNQPQH TRBJ1-5 TRBV19
ASSWRRLAGTDTQY TRBJ2-3 TRBV14
ASNKSGRQNTEAF TRBJ1-1 TRBV6-5
ASSPGLTGGVSGANVLT TRBJ2-6 TRBV18
ASAKGGPTNEKLF TRBJ1-4 TRBV18
ASSRQLGAVSGNTIY TRBJ1-3 TRBV14
ASSLGLPHEQY TRBJ2-7 TRBV7-9
ASRQTSNQPQH TRBJ1-5 TRBV19
ASSWDRDSSYNEQF TRBJ2-1 TRBV11-1
ASSDHRATNEKLF TRBJ1-4 TRBV7-9
ASSPDGGRDSKAAKNIQY TRBJ2-4 TRBV9
ATSRVIPGATNEKLF TRBJ1-4 TRBV15